These 25 T cell receptor beta chains originate from one sample sequenced in a study of technical replicates of blood from a handful of donors. TCRdb keeps only in-frame clones here, not all; method: immunoSEQ multiplex PCR. The sample has 80,000 to 95,000 clones, 96% seen once. Sequencing was performed on T cells isolated from PBMCs. The receptor set was obtained from a human donor in good health.

This chain uses TRBV19 with TRBJ2-1; D may be TRBD2 (6 bases). Trimming cost V 3 bases and J 1 base, with 7 bases left between them. Germline V lookup: CDR1 LNHDA, CDR2 SQIVND (reference sequence). The CDR3 loop spans 14 amino acids. In DNA, the CDR3 is TGTGCCAGTAGTATGGGGGGTTCCTACAATGAGCAGTTCTTC. It specifies CASSMGGSYNEQFF.

The rearrangement joins TRBV7-9 to TRBJ2-3; 9 bases align to TRBD2. V shed 8 bases, J shed 0 bases, and the junction held 9 bases outside the gene matches. The CDR3 runs 16 residues. Looked up from germline, CDR1 is SEHNR and CDR2 is FQNEAQ (reference sequence). As DNA, the CDR3 is TGTGCCAGCCTCTCCCTTAGCGGGGGAAGCACAGATACGCAGTATTTT. Translated, it gives CASLSLSGGSTDTQYF.

The rearrangement joins TRBV19 to TRBJ2-3; no definite D call. The CDR3 spans 13 residues. The V end was cut by 5 bases, the J end by 2 bases, with 8 bases between. In germline, CDR1 is LNHDA, CDR2 SQIVND (reference sequence). This chain's CDR3 is CASSAQVTDTQYF. The CDR3 region has the DNA TGTGCCAGTAGTGCCCAGGTCACAGATACGCAGTATTTT.

The chain uses TRBV2 and TRBJ2-7, with a tentative D call TRBD1 (5 bases). Trimming took 3 bases from V and 3 from J, leaving 12 bases between them. This CDR3 comprises 14 residues. Germline CDR1 and CDR2: SNHLY and FYNNEI. The CDR3 DNA sequence: TGTGCCAGCAGTGACCCCAGGGCCAACTACGAGCAGTACTTC. This encodes CASSDPRANYEQYF.

In this sample, this clone turned up once. The chain couples TRBV7-2 to TRBJ2-7; possibly TRBD2 for D (5 bases). The germline V gene has CDR1 SGHTA and CDR2 FQGNSA. V lost 5 bases to trimming and J lost 0 bases, with 17 bases between them. The CDR3 runs to 16 residues. The CDR3 protein is CASSRRGGGSSYEQYF. CDR3 bases: TGTGCCAGCAGCCGTAGAGGTGGCGGGTCCTCCTACGAGCAGTACTTC. Full variable domain (missing parts from reference TRBV7-2 and TRBJ2-7): GAGVSQSPSNKVTEKGKDVELRCDPISGHTALYWYRQSLGQGLEFLIYFQGNSAPDKSGLPSDRFSAERTGGSVSTLTIQRTQQEDSAVYLCASSRRGGGSSYEQYFGPGTRLTVT.

With regard to this clone: Other DNA sequences of this sample code for an identical CDR3. J is TRBJ1-5 and V is TRBV27, with unresolved D. The CDR3 spans 14 residues. Germline-derived CDR1 and CDR2 are MNHEY and SMNVEV (reference sequence). Trimming left V 2 bases short and J 0 bases short, with 5 bases between. CDR3 DNA sequence: TGTGCCAGCAGTTTAGGCGGTAGCAATCAGCCCCAGCATTTT. Translating it yields CASSLGGSNQPQHF.

The chain has TRBV4-2 and TRBJ2-3; tentative D call: TRBD2 (5 bases). CDR1 LGHNA and CDR2 YNFKEQ come from the germline V gene. The CDR3 length is 17 residues. Trimming took 3 bases from V and 4 from J, leaving 20 bases between them. The CDR3 nucleotides are TGTGCCAGCAGCCAGTCTCAAGCGGAGGTGAGCTCAGATACGCAGTATTTT. Amino acids: CASSQSQAEVSSDTQYF.

The gene calls are TRBV19 and TRBJ1-1; 12 nucleotides agree with TRBD1. V lost 4 bases and J lost 11; bases outside the gene matches: 5. CDR3 length: 13 residues. Germline V gene lookup returns CDR1 LNHDA and CDR2 SQIVND (reference sequence). The CDR3 is CASSTGQGAAAFF. The DNA of the CDR3 is TGTGCCAGTAGTACGGGACAGGGGGCCGCGGCTTTCTTT.

The chain has TRBV10-2 and TRBJ1-5; D is undetermined. V gave up 2 bases and J gave up 0 bases, with 8 bases separating them. This CDR3 region has 15 residues. Per the germline V gene, CDR1 is WSHSY and CDR2 is SAAADI. The CDR3 spells CASSEGGYSNQPQHF. The DNA for the CDR3 is TGCGCCAGCAGTGAGGGAGGGTATAGCAATCAGCCCCAGCATTTT.

The chain carries TRBV2 and TRBJ2-1; no firm D call. The V gene's germline CDR1 is SNHLY and CDR2 FYNNEI. The CDR3 is made up of 14 amino acids. Trimming left V 3 bases short and J 6 bases short, with 12 bases between. CDR3 region: CASSDWAESNEQFF. For the CDR3, the DNA is TGTGCCAGCAGTGATTGGGCAGAGAGCAATGAGCAGTTCTTC.

This clone appeared once. This rearrangement joins TRBV6-1 to TRBJ1-4; D ambiguous. Germline CDR1 reads MNHNS; CDR2 reads SASEGT. Trimming cost V 3 bases and J 7 bases, with 15 bases left between them. The CDR3 loop spans 15 amino acids. CDR3 coding DNA: TGTGCCAGCAGTGATTGGCGGTCGGCTGGTGAAAAACTGTTTTTT. It is translated as CASSDWRSAGEKLFF.

The chain joins TRBV2 to TRBJ2-3; possible D gene TRBD1, 6 bases. CDR1 is SNHLY and CDR2 is FYNNEI in the germline V gene. V dropped 5 bases and J dropped 2 bases, with 11 bases sitting between them. The CDR3 spans 14 residues. CDR3 loop: CASSITGITDTQYF. In nucleotides, the CDR3 is TGTGCCAGCAGTATTACAGGGATCACAGATACGCAGTATTTT. Full variable domain (missing parts from reference TRBV2 and TRBJ2-3): EPEVTQTPSHQVTQMGQEVILRCVPISNHLYFYWYRQILGQKVEFLVSFYNNEISEKSEIFDDQFSVERPDGSNFTLKIRSTKLEDSAMYFCASSITGITDTQYFGPGTRLTVL.

The rearrangement joins TRBV7-9 to TRBJ2-3; 13 bases agree with TRBD2. Germline CDR1 and CDR2: SEHNR and FQNEAQ (reference sequence). With V trimmed by 1 base and J by 0 bases, 4 bases remained unmatched. The CDR3 has 18 residues. CDR3 coding DNA: TGTGCCAGCAGCTTAGGGACTAGCGGGAGCTCTAGCACAGATACGCAGTATTTT. Translating it yields CASSLGTSGSSSTDTQYF. The full variable domain, in which reference TRBV7-9 and TRBJ2-3 provide the parts outside the CDR3, is DTGVSQNPRHKITKRGQNVTFRCDPISEHNRLYWYRQTLGQGPEFLTYFQNEAQLEKSRLLSDRFSAERPKGSFSTLEIQRTEQGDSAMYLCASSLGTSGSSSTDTQYFGPGTRLTVL.

The gene calls are TRBV4-2 and TRBJ2-7; 8 bases agree with TRBD2. Germline CDR1 LGHNA, CDR2 YNFKEQ. With V trimmed by 0 bases and J by 5 bases, 6 bases remained unmatched. The CDR3 length is 15 residues. In DNA form, the CDR3 reads TGTGCCAGCAGCCAAGAGGCCCACGGGGGGGACGAGCAGTACTTC. Its translation is CASSQEAHGGDEQYF.

The rearrangement uses TRBV6-5 and TRBJ2-1, with 13 bases that match TRBD2. Per germline, CDR1 MNHEY and CDR2 SVGAGI. V lost 4 bases and J lost 14; bases outside the gene matches: 8. CDR3 length equals 14 residues. The CDR3 is CASSSRLAGGSEFF. The CDR3 coding sequence is TGTGCCAGCAGTTCCAGACTAGCGGGAGGTTCTGAGTTCTTC.

Here the CDR3 reads CATSPPGDTQYF. The CDR3 DNA sequence: TGTGCCACCAGCCCGCCGGGAGATACGCAGTATTTT. This chain joins TRBV15 and TRBJ2-3; no definite D call. The ends were cut back, 5 bases at V and 5 bases at J, with 8 bases in the middle. Per germline, CDR1 LNHNV and CDR2 YYDKDF (reference sequence). The CDR3 totals 12 residues.

V usage is TRBV18 and J usage is TRBJ1-2, with D possibly TRBD1 on 5 matching bases. The V and J ends lost 0 bases and 10 bases respectively, with 9 bases between them. Germline V gene data show CDR1 as KGHSH and CDR2 as LQKENI. The CDR3 extends over 12 amino acids. In DNA, the CDR3 is TGTGCCAGCTCACCACCCCAGGGATTCTACACCTTC. Translated, it gives CASSPPQGFYTF. Full variable domain (remainder filled in from reference TRBV18 and TRBJ1-2): NAGVMQNPRHLVRRRGQEARLRCSPMKGHSHVYWYRQLPEEGLKFMVYLQKENIIDESGMPKERFSAEFPKEGPSILRIQQVVRGDSAAYFCASSPPQGFYTFGSGTRLTVV.

This chain connects TRBV7-3 to TRBJ2-2; possibly TRBD2 for D (6 bases). The V gene's germline CDR1 is SGHTA and CDR2 FQGTGA. This CDR3 has 13 residues. The V end lost 4 bases, the J end lost 5 bases, and 8 bases lay between the germline ends. As DNA, the CDR3 is TGTGCCAGCAGCTGGGGACTTACCGGGGAGCTGTTTTTT. It yields the protein CASSWGLTGELFF.

This rearrangement joins TRBV21-1 to TRBJ1-2; TRBD1 reflects the table's D call only, with no check against the DNA. TRBV21-1 is an annotated pseudogene. This CDR3 has 14 residues. The CDR3 here is CASSKGTGGYGYTF. Here the CDR3 DNA reads TGTGCCAGCAGCAAAGGGACAGGGGGCTATGGCTACACCTTC.

The rearrangement uses TRBV9 and TRBJ1-3; D is unresolved. The CDR3 extends over 13 amino acids. Germline CDR1 SGDLS, CDR2 YYNGEE. Trimming left V 3 bases short and J 2 bases short, with 6 bases between. CDR3: CASSGGAGNTIYF. The CDR3 DNA follows: TGTGCCAGCAGCGGCGGGGCTGGAAACACCATATATTTT.

The chain links TRBV7-9 to TRBJ1-4; no definite D call. Germline CDR1 and CDR2: SEHNR and FQNEAQ (reference sequence). Trimming removed 1 base at V and 4 bases at J, with 13 bases between. The CDR3 spans 16 residues. As DNA, the CDR3 is TGTGCCAGCAGCTTAGATAGGTGGCGGGGTAATGAAAAACTGTTTTTT. This translates into CASSLDRWRGNEKLFF.

The V gene is TRBV7-9, the J gene TRBJ2-7; 10 nucleotides align to TRBD1. Losses at the gene ends were 5 bases for V and 4 bases for J; bases not matched to a gene: 11. Germline loops: CDR1 SEHNR, CDR2 FQNEAQ (reference sequence). This CDR3 is 16 amino acids long. The CDR3 nucleotides are TGTGCCAGCAGCAATCGCCCCGGACAGGGGGAATACGAGCAGTACTTC. Translation gives CASSNRPGQGEYEQYF.

The chain recombines TRBV5-1 with TRBJ1-4, with D unclear. The V and J ends lost 5 bases and 6 bases respectively, with 11 bases between them. CDR3 length: 13 amino acids. Germline CDR1 and CDR2: SGHRS and YFSETQ. The CDR3 is CASSVEIHEKLFF. The CDR3 region has the DNA TGCGCCAGCAGTGTGGAGATCCATGAAAAACTGTTTTTT.

The chain links TRBV10-2 to TRBJ2-7; 7 nucleotides line up with TRBD2. The length of the CDR3 is 15 residues. Germline trimming cut 7 bases from V and 3 bases from J; bases unmatched to any gene: 12. Germline values: CDR1 WSHSY, CDR2 SAAADI. CDR3 DNA sequence: TGCGCCAGCACCACCCCTATAGCGGGCATCTACGAGCAGTACTTC. Translating gives CASTTPIAGIYEQYF.

This chain links TRBV28 with TRBJ2-1, with D possibly being TRBD2 (6 bases). V gave up 6 bases and J gave up 10 bases, with 19 bases separating them. Germline CDR1 and CDR2: MDHEN and SYDVKM. This CDR3 spans 14 amino acids. The CDR3 DNA is TGTGCCAGCAGCAGATTGGAGGGGTTCCGCGAGCAGTTCTTC. It specifies CASSRLEGFREQFF.